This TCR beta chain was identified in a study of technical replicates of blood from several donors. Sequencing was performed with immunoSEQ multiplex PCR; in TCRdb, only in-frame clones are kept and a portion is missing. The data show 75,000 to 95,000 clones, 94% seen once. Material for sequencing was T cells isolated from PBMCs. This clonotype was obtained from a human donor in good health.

The CDR3 nucleotides read TGTGCCAGCAGCCCAAACGCAGCGGGGGGGATTGATACGCAGTATTTT. Translating gives CASSPNAAGGIDTQYF. J is TRBJ2-3 and V is TRBV5-4; the match to TRBD2 covers 10 bases. This CDR3 comprises 16 residues. Germline V gene data show CDR1 as SGHNT and CDR2 as YYREEE (reference sequence). After removal of 4 bases from V and 6 bases from J, the junction contained 11 bases not matched to a gene. The full variable domain, in which reference TRBV5-4 and TRBJ2-3 provide the parts outside the CDR3, is ETGVTQSPTHLIKTRGQQVTLRCSSQSGHNTVSWYQQALGQGPQFIFQYYREEENGRGNFPPRFSGLQFPNYSSELNVNALELDDSALYLCASSPNAAGGIDTQYFGPGTRLTVL.